The rows below give T cell receptor beta chains drawn from one sample of a study of blood T cell repertoires in COVID-19. Method: immunoSEQ multiplex PCR; TCRdb's copy keeps in-frame clones and lacks some. The sample includes a few hundred thousand clones, around 91% of them seen just once. Sequenced: PBMCs or T cells enriched from blood (not recorded which). The origin of the receptors is a man aged 25 to 45 who had been exposed to COVID-19. The CDR3 runs from the conserved cysteine through the conserved F or W. D genes are given only for firm matches. Clone sizes are given selectively: once, few, many, or a class where the clone is expanded.

V: TRBV30
size: NA
J: TRBJ1-6
D: NA
length: 13
CDR3: CAWKREYNSPLHF
DNA: TGTGCCTGGAAAAGGGAGTATAATTCACCCCTCCACTTT

V: TRBV6-5
size: NA
J: TRBJ2-4
D: NA
length: 14
CDR3: CASRWGPSGDIQYF
DNA: TGTGCCAGCAGGTGGGGGCCGAGTGGGGACATTCAGTACTTC

V: TRBV6-6
size: NA
J: TRBJ1-2
D: NA
length: 15
CDR3: CASSSYVSRNYGYTF
DNA: TGTGCCAGCAGTTCTTATGTATCGCGTAACTATGGCTACACCTTC

V: TRBV6-5
size: NA
J: TRBJ2-2
D: NA
length: 13
CDR3: CASTRGPPGELFF
DNA: TGTGCCAGCACGAGAGGGCCCCCCGGGGAGCTGTTTTTT

V: TRBV10-2
size: NA
J: TRBJ1-4
D: NA
length: 16
CDR3: CASSAFQGRTNEKLFF
DNA: TGCGCCAGCAGTGCGTTTCAGGGGCGGACTAATGAAAAACTGTTTTTT

V: TRBV7-3
size: NA
J: TRBJ2-1
D: NA
length: 15
CDR3: CASSLIVGGYNEQFF
DNA: TGTGCCAGCAGCTTAATAGTCGGGGGCTACAATGAGCAGTTCTTC

V: TRBV5-1
size: NA
J: TRBJ2-3
D: TRBD1
length: 15
CDR3: CASSLGTGRTDTQYF
DNA: TGCGCCAGCAGCTTGGGGACAGGGCGCACAGATACGCAGTATTTT

V: TRBV14
size: once
J: TRBJ2-3
D: NA
length: 14
CDR3: CASSQEIRTDTQYF
DNA: TGTGCCAGCAGCCAAGAAATTCGGACAGATACGCAGTATTTT

V: TRBV5-4
size: NA
J: TRBJ2-7
D: TRBD1
length: 15
CDR3: CASSFDSQGAREQYF
DNA: TGTGCCAGCAGCTTTGATAGTCAGGGGGCGAGAGAGCAGTACTTC

V: TRBV10-3
size: NA
J: TRBJ2-1
D: NA
length: 15
CDR3: CAISEFPDVNNEQFF
DNA: TGTGCCATCAGTGAGTTCCCAGATGTAAACAATGAGCAGTTCTTC

V: TRBV2
size: NA
J: TRBJ2-7
D: TRBD2
length: 14
CDR3: CAITTRGGPGEQYF
DNA: TGTGCCATCACGACCCGGGGGGGGCCGGGTGAGCAGTACTTC

V: TRBV2
size: NA
J: TRBJ1-3
D: NA
length: 19
CDR3: CASSEALNRQLSSGNTIYF
DNA: TGTGCCAGCAGTGAAGCGCTTAATAGACAGCTAAGCTCTGGAAACACCATATATTTT

V: TRBV6-2/TRBV6-3
size: NA
J: TRBJ2-7
D: TRBD2
length: 17
CDR3: CASSYSPGTSGPYEQYF
DNA: TGTGCCAGCAGTTACTCTCCCGGGACTAGCGGTCCCTACGAGCAGTACTTC

V: TRBV7-2
size: NA
J: TRBJ2-1
D: NA
length: 15
CDR3: CASSPGLSSYNEQFF
DNA: TGTGCCAGCAGCCCGGGACTGAGCTCCTACAATGAGCAGTTCTTC

V: TRBV28
size: NA
J: TRBJ2-2
D: NA
length: 16
CDR3: CASSPQGRFNTGELFF
DNA: TGTGCCAGCTCTCCTCAGGGGAGATTTAACACCGGGGAGCTGTTTTTT

V: TRBV3-1/TRBV3-2
size: NA
J: TRBJ2-3
D: NA
length: 15
CDR3: CASSQDPTGAQTQYF
DNA: TGTGCCAGCAGCCAAGACCCTACCGGTGCTCAAACGCAGTATTTT

V: TRBV6-5
size: NA
J: TRBJ1-2
D: NA
length: 15
CDR3: CATSPGKTARYGYTF
DNA: TGTGCCACCAGCCCCGGCAAGACAGCGCGCTATGGCTACACCTTC

V: TRBV4-3
size: NA
J: TRBJ2-1
D: TRBD1
length: 16
CDR3: CASSRSLTGTYNEQFF
DNA: TGCGCCAGCAGCCGGAGTTTGACAGGGACCTACAATGAGCAGTTCTTC

V: TRBV27
size: NA
J: TRBJ2-1
D: TRBD2
length: 15
CDR3: CASSFDKRGGPEQFF
DNA: TGTGCCAGCAGTTTCGACAAGCGGGGGGGCCCTGAGCAGTTCTTC

V: TRBV3-1/TRBV3-2
size: once
J: TRBJ2-1
D: TRBD2
length: 16
CDR3: CASSEWTSGIDNEQFF
DNA: TGTGCCAGCAGCGAATGGACTAGCGGGATAGACAATGAGCAGTTCTTC

V: TRBV27
size: NA
J: TRBJ2-3
D: NA
length: 13
CDR3: CASSWGRTDTQYF
DNA: TGTGCCAGCAGCTGGGGCCGGACAGATACGCAGTATTTT

V: TRBV30
size: NA
J: TRBJ2-3
D: NA
length: 13
CDR3: CAWTGGGTDTQYF
DNA: TGTGCCTGGACGGGGGGCGGAACAGATACGCAGTATTTT

V: TRBV7-2
size: NA
J: TRBJ2-3
D: TRBD2
length: 16
CDR3: CASSYGLAGIVDTQYF
DNA: TGTGCCAGCAGTTATGGACTAGCGGGGATTGTGGATACGCAGTATTTT

V: TRBV11-2
size: once
J: TRBJ1-2
D: NA
length: 13
CDR3: CASSQAGLYGYTF
DNA: TGTGCCAGCAGCCAAGCCGGTTTGTATGGCTACACCTTC

V: TRBV5-4
size: NA
J: TRBJ1-3
D: NA
length: 15
CDR3: CASSLDRVSGNTIYF
DNA: TGTGCCAGCAGCTTGGACAGGGTATCTGGAAACACCATATATTTT

V: TRBV2
size: NA
J: TRBJ2-1
D: TRBD1
length: 13
CDR3: CASTGQGYNEQFF
DNA: TGTGCCAGCACGGGACAGGGATACAATGAGCAGTTCTTC

V: TRBV19
size: NA
J: TRBJ1-5
D: NA
length: 14
CDR3: CASSILRNNQPQHF
DNA: TGTGCCAGTAGTATCCTCAGGAATAATCAGCCCCAGCATTTT

V: TRBV2
size: NA
J: TRBJ2-7
D: TRBD1
length: 15
CDR3: CASRLSFGTGDEQYF
DNA: TGTGCCAGCAGATTAAGCTTTGGGACAGGGGACGAGCAGTACTTC

V: TRBV6-2/TRBV6-3
size: NA
J: TRBJ1-1
D: NA
length: 17
CDR3: CASSYDVFSQMNTEAFF
DNA: TGTGCCAGCAGTTACGATGTATTTTCACAAATGAACACTGAAGCTTTCTTT

V: TRBV4-3
size: NA
J: TRBJ2-4
D: NA
length: 15
CDR3: CASSQDQGSKNIQYF
DNA: TGCGCCAGCAGCCAAGATCAGGGCTCCAAAAACATTCAGTACTTC

V: TRBV30
size: NA
J: TRBJ1-1
D: NA
length: 11
CDR3: CAFYRSTEAFF
DNA: TGTGCCTTTTACAGGTCGACTGAAGCTTTCTTT

V: TRBV12-3/TRBV12-4
size: NA
J: TRBJ1-4
D: NA
length: 13
CDR3: CATAGQMEEKLFF
DNA: TGTGCCACCGCTGGACAGATGGAAGAAAAACTGTTTTTT

V: TRBV30
size: NA
J: TRBJ2-1
D: NA
length: 12
CDR3: CAWTLTGNEQFF
DNA: TGTGCCTGGACCCTCACCGGGAATGAGCAGTTCTTC

V: TRBV19
size: NA
J: TRBJ1-1
D: NA
length: 13
CDR3: CASSTHRDTEAFF
DNA: TGTGCCAGTAGTACCCACAGAGACACTGAAGCTTTCTTT

V: TRBV19
size: NA
J: TRBJ1-3
D: NA
length: 15
CDR3: CASSGRRTSGNTIYF
DNA: TGTGCCAGTAGTGGGAGACGGACTTCTGGAAACACCATATATTTT

V: TRBV7-9
size: NA
J: TRBJ1-2
D: NA
length: 14
CDR3: CASSQTRQLYGYTF
DNA: TGTGCCAGCAGCCAAACGAGACAGCTCTATGGCTACACCTTC

V: TRBV20-1
size: NA
J: TRBJ1-4
D: NA
length: 10
CDR3: CSAPSEKLFF
DNA: TGCAGTGCCCCTTCCGAAAAACTGTTTTTT

V: TRBV3-1/TRBV3-2
size: NA
J: TRBJ2-5
D: TRBD2
length: 15
CDR3: CASAASSGGAETQYF
DNA: TGTGCCAGCGCCGCATCTAGCGGGGGGGCGGAGACCCAGTACTTC

V: TRBV3-1/TRBV3-2
size: NA
J: TRBJ2-1
D: TRBD2
length: 15
CDR3: CASSQGGLVPNEQFF
DNA: TGTGCCAGCAGCCAAGGAGGACTAGTCCCTAATGAGCAGTTCTTC

V: TRBV5-4
size: few
J: TRBJ2-5
D: NA
length: 15
CDR3: CASSSPTQRGETQYF
DNA: TGTGCCAGCAGCTCCCCTACGCAGAGAGGAGAGACCCAGTACTTC

V: TRBV12-5
size: once
J: TRBJ1-2
D: TRBD1
length: 17
CDR3: CASGLVLRDRSIGGYTF
DNA: TGTGCTAGTGGTTTGGTGCTCCGGGACAGAAGTATAGGTGGCTACACCTTC